Following are 8 T cell receptor beta chains from one sample sequenced in a study of identical twins (dated by TCRdb to 2016 to 2018). Library generation was performed with 5' RACE. The run used an Illumina HiSeq 2000. TCRdb reworked the public reads: Q25 trimming with fastp, MiXCR clone assembly, productive beta chains retained. CDR3 protein duplicates are merged, each entry listing the most common genes and DNA. The sample yields 650,000 to 750,000 distinct CDR3 sequences; about 20% were counted once. The ten largest make up 4% to 5.5% of the sample. The data were also submitted as part of a second study, on T cells expressing NK-cell markers.

The sample taken for sequencing was PBMCs. These receptors were taken from a woman aged 18-29 years in good health.

This clonotype came up a few times. The V call is TRBV24-1, the J call TRBJ2-1; 13 bases map to TRBD2. This CDR3 spans 18 amino acids. Germline V gene sequence: CDR1 KGHDR, CDR2 SFDVKD. Losses at the gene ends were 2 bases for V and 7 bases for J; bases not matched to a gene: 10. In DNA form, the CDR3 reads TGTGCCACCAGTGATTCCGAGTGGACTAGCGGGGGCCCTAATGAGCAGTTCTTC. The encoded protein is CATSDSEWTSGGPNEQFF.

V usage is TRBV3-1 and J usage is TRBJ2-1, with D possibly being TRBD2 (6 bases). The germline CDR1 and CDR2 sequences are LGHDT and YNNKEL (reference sequence). The CDR3 is 18 amino acids. This CDR3 reads CTFSLKVLGGWRVNEQFF. The CDR3 region has the DNA TGTACCTTCAGTTTGAAAGTACTTGGCGGGTGGAGGGTTAATGAGCAGTTCTTC.

The CDR3 bases are TGTGCCATCAGTGCGGCCGGCGCTGAAGCTTTCTTT. Translated, it gives CAISAAGAEAFF. This chain joins TRBV10-3 and TRBJ1-1; the D is unclear. Germline CDR1 and CDR2: ENHRY and SYGVKD. The CDR3 covers 12 residues. Trimming took 4 bases from V and 6 from J, leaving 9 bases between them.

The chain uses TRBV9 and TRBJ2-7; 8 bases are a match to TRBD1. The ends lost 4 bases at V and 2 bases at J; junction bases unmatched: 8. Germline V gene data show CDR1 as SGDLS and CDR2 as YYNGEE. CDR3 size: 15 residues. CDR3 coding DNA: TGTGCCAGCAGCTCCTGGACAGGGCGAACCTACGAGCAGTACTTC. Residues: CASSSWTGRTYEQYF.

V gene TRBV11-2 combines with J gene TRBJ2-7, with D unclear. Trimming left V 5 bases short and J 6 bases short, with 23 bases between. The V gene's germline CDR1 is SGHAT and CDR2 FQNNGV. The CDR3 length is 16 residues. The CDR3 nucleotides read TGTGCCAGCAGCCTCCTGTCAGTACGGCCACCGCCCGAGCAGTACTTC. As protein: CASSLLSVRPPPEQYF.

This clonotype was detected only a few times. This chain links TRBV6-1 with TRBJ2-1; 14 bases map to TRBD2. From germline, CDR1 is MNHNS and CDR2 SASEGT. V lost 4 bases to trimming and J lost 6 bases; unmatched junction nucleotides: 5. The CDR3 spans 16 residues. The CDR3 DNA reads TGTGCCAGCAGTGTATCCGGGACTAGCGGGAGCAATGAGCAGTTCTTC. Protein product: CASSVSGTSGSNEQFF.

This clonotype was recorded a few times. The chain combines TRBV4-1 with TRBJ2-1; D is possibly TRBD1 (6 bases). V lost 8 bases, J lost 9 bases, and 14 bases lay in between. The CDR3 totals 12 residues. Looked up from germline, CDR1 is MGHRA and CDR2 is YSYEKL. This CDR3 reads CASATGFGEQFF. Here the CDR3 DNA reads TGCGCCAGCGCTACAGGGTTCGGTGAGCAGTTCTTC.

The V gene is TRBV5-1, the J gene TRBJ2-5; no firm D call. V dropped 0 bases and J dropped 4 bases, with 10 bases sitting between them. Germline values: CDR1 SGHRS, CDR2 YFSETQ. There are 14 residues in the CDR3. CDR3 sequence (DNA): TGCGCCAGCAGCTTGGTATCTACCCGAGAGACCCAGTACTTC. Encoded protein: CASSLVSTRETQYF.